One and the same sample provided the 24 T cell receptor beta chains below, sequenced in a study of cytomegalovirus exposure and HLA in healthy donors. Produced via immunoSEQ multiplex PCR; TCRdb's table is partial and in-frame only. The sample gives around 120,000 clones, approximately 88% of which show up once; 1.5% to 2% is in the top ten. What was sequenced was PBMCs. These receptors were obtained from a man between 18 and 29 years old in good health and CMV-seronegative.

This chain uses TRBV19 with TRBJ1-5; D is unclear. The CDR3 is 16 amino acids. V dropped 1 base and J dropped 0 bases, with 10 bases sitting between them. The germline gives CDR1 LNHDA, CDR2 SQIVND (reference sequence). The chain's CDR3 is CASSIARRNSNQPQHF. The DNA for the CDR3 is TGTGCCAGTAGTATAGCCCGTAGAAATAGCAATCAGCCCCAGCATTTT.

CDR3 in amino acids: CSVVGTGDNATNEKLFF. The CDR3 DNA is TGCAGCGTTGTCGGGACAGGGGATAATGCAACTAATGAAAAACTGTTTTTT. The chain has TRBV29-1 and TRBJ1-4; 10 positions agree with TRBD1. J lost 0 bases, V lost 4 bases, and 8 bases had no gene match. The length of the CDR3 is 17 residues. CDR1 is SQVTM and CDR2 is ANQGSEA in the germline V gene.

There are a few counts of this clone. This chain uses TRBV11-2 with TRBJ1-1; no firm D call. CDR1 SGHAT and CDR2 FQNNGV come from the germline V gene. This CDR3 is built from 14 residues. The germline V and J ends were trimmed by 2 bases and 3 bases, with 10 bases remaining between them. As DNA, the CDR3 is TGTGCCAGCAGCTTAACGCGAGGCCACACTGAAGCTTTCTTT. It translates to CASSLTRGHTEAFF.

V gene TRBV9 combines with J gene TRBJ1-4; perhaps TRBD1 as D (6 bases). Germline-derived CDR1 and CDR2 are SGDLS and YYNGEE. V lost 4 bases and J 4 bases, leaving 17 bases between the germline ends. The CDR3 has 16 amino acids. This chain's CDR3 is CASSPRSGQSNEKLFF. For the CDR3, the DNA is TGTGCCAGCAGCCCCCGTTCCGGACAGAGTAATGAAAAACTGTTTTTT. Drawing the rest from reference TRBV9 and TRBJ1-4, the complete variable domain is DSGVTQTPKHLITATGQRVTLRCSPRSGDLSVYWYQQSLDQGLQFLIQYYNGEERAKGNILERFSAQQFPDLHSELNLSSLELGDSALYFCASSPRSGQSNEKLFFGSGTQLSVL.

This chain links TRBV25-1 with TRBJ2-1, with a possible D match to TRBD2 (6 bases). There are 14 residues in the CDR3. Germline V gene data show CDR1 as MGHDK and CDR2 as SYGVNS. V was shortened by 1 base and J by 5 bases, with 9 bases between the two germline ends. Written as DNA, the CDR3 is TGTGCCAGCAGTGAATCTGGAGGGGACAATGAGCAGTTCTTC. Residues: CASSESGGDNEQFF.

The rearrangement links TRBV7-9 to TRBJ2-1; 9 bases match TRBD1. The CDR3 extends over 18 amino acids. V trimming: 2 bases; J trimming: 8 bases; junction bases outside the gene matches: 16. CDR1 and CDR2 from the germline V gene are SEHNR and FQNEAQ (reference sequence). The CDR3 protein is CASSLIIVGGQGTDEQFF. CDR3 nucleotides: TGTGCCAGCAGCTTAATTATCGTTGGCGGACAGGGGACCGATGAGCAGTTCTTC.

The genes are TRBV4-1 and TRBJ1-5; 8 positions agree with TRBD1. The germline gives CDR1 MGHRA, CDR2 YSYEKL. Trimming removed 0 bases from V and 5 bases from J; junction bases left unmatched: 6. This CDR3 has 16 residues. The CDR3 nucleotides are TGCGCCAGCAGCCAAGAGGCACAGGGGGTATATCAGCCCCAGCATTTT. Translating it yields CASSQEAQGVYQPQHF.

The chain employs TRBV5-5 and TRBJ1-2; TRBD1 agrees at 7 bases. CDR3 length: 13 amino acids. Germline assignment: CDR1 SGHKS and CDR2 YYEKEE (reference sequence). V gave up 4 bases and J gave up 8 bases; unmatched junction bases: 8. The CDR3 DNA sequence: TGTGCCAGCAGCACGGGACAGAGCGAGGGCTACACCTTC. Translated, it gives CASSTGQSEGYTF.

The chain employs TRBV12-5 and TRBJ2-1; a weak D match, TRBD2 (6 bases). The germline V gene encodes CDR1 LGHNT and CDR2 FRNRAP. This CDR3 has 10 amino acids. V lost 6 bases to trimming and J lost 13 bases, with 10 bases between them. The CDR3 nucleotides read TGTGCTAGTGGAACGGGGGTCCAGTTCTTC. Encoded protein: CASGTGVQFF. The full variable domain, rest sourced from reference TRBV12-5 and TRBJ2-1, is DARVTQTPRHKVTEMGQEVTMRCQPILGHNTVFWYRQTMMQGLELLAYFRNRAPLDDSGMPKDRFSAEMPDATLATLKIQPSEPRDSAVYFCASGTGVQFFGPGTRLTVL.

J is TRBJ2-7 and V is TRBV28; TRBD2 is a possible D gene (6 bases). The CDR3 is made up of 12 amino acids. V was trimmed by 7 bases and J by 1 base, leaving 8 bases between them. CDR1 MDHEN and CDR2 SYDVKM come from the germline V gene. The CDR3 sequence is CASMGGSYEQYF. CDR3 nucleotides: TGTGCCAGCATGGGAGGTTCCTACGAGCAGTACTTC.

The V gene is TRBV4-1, the J gene TRBJ2-7; D not resolved. The CDR3 is made up of 13 amino acids. CDR1 is MGHRA, CDR2 YSYEKL, per germline. V lost 2 bases, J lost 6 bases, and 11 bases lay in between. The CDR3 is CASSQQNLFEQYF. DNA of the CDR3: TGCGCCAGCAGCCAACAGAACCTTTTCGAGCAGTACTTC.

The V gene is TRBV20-1, the J gene TRBJ2-3; no definite D call. The germline gives CDR1 DFQATT, CDR2 SNEGSKA (reference sequence). Trimming took off 6 bases at V and 6 bases at J, with 10 bases between the two ends. CDR3 size: 11 residues. CDR3 amino acids: CSARFGDTQYF. CDR3 DNA sequence: TGCAGTGCCCGATTCGGGGATACGCAGTATTTT.

This clone was seen only once. This chain connects TRBV19 to TRBJ2-6; 8 positions match TRBD2. With V trimmed by 3 bases and J by 0 bases, 10 bases remained unmatched. Per germline, CDR1 LNHDA and CDR2 SQIVND (reference sequence). This CDR3 spans 19 amino acids. This CDR3 reads CASSIPSGSGSSGANVLTF. The CDR3 DNA follows: TGTGCCAGTAGTATCCCGTCGGGGAGCGGGAGCTCTGGGGCCAACGTCCTGACTTTC.

This clone is a singleton in its sample. The V and J genes are TRBV15 and TRBJ1-2; 7 bases line up with TRBD1. CDR1 is LNHNV, CDR2 YYDKDF, per germline (reference sequence). This CDR3 region has 15 residues. The V and J ends lost 0 bases and 3 bases, in that order; junction bases with no gene match: 4. The CDR3 protein is CATSRDHDRDYGYTF. In DNA, the CDR3 is TGTGCCACCAGCAGAGATCACGACAGGGACTATGGCTACACCTTC.

This chain uses TRBV18 with TRBJ2-2, with 7 bases identical to TRBD1. This CDR3 spans 14 amino acids. V dropped 4 bases and J dropped 5; count of bases not matched to a gene: 4. In germline, CDR1 is KGHSH, CDR2 LQKENI. The CDR3 nucleotides read TGTGCCAGCTCACTTACAGGGGATACCGGGGAGCTGTTTTTT. Its translation is CASSLTGDTGELFF.

The V call is TRBV29-1, the J call TRBJ2-1, with D unresolved. Trimming took 5 bases from V and 7 from J, leaving 15 bases between them. The CDR3 runs to 13 residues. Germline-derived CDR1 and CDR2 are SQVTM and ANQGSEA. The CDR3 here is CSVFRPSFNEQFF. The CDR3 bases are TGCAGCGTTTTCAGGCCCTCCTTTAATGAGCAGTTCTTC.

This clone was observed a few times. The genes are TRBV6-5 and TRBJ1-2; 9 bases align to TRBD1. The CDR3 has 15 residues. Germline V gene data show CDR1 as MNHEY and CDR2 as SVGAGI. V lost 7 bases, J lost 8 bases, and 14 bases stayed unmatched. CDR3 nucleotide sequence: TGTGCCAGCACAAACGTGGGACAGGGTTATTTGGGCTACACCTTC. Translated, it gives CASTNVGQGYLGYTF.

This chain uses TRBV7-8 with TRBJ1-1, with 7 bases identical to TRBD1. Looked up from germline, CDR1 is SGHVS and CDR2 is FQNEAQ. CDR3 size: 14 residues. The V gene end was trimmed by 5 bases and the J gene end by 2 bases; junction bases not matched to a gene: 5. CDR3 amino acids: CASSPTGFNTEAFF. CDR3 DNA: TGTGCCAGCAGCCCGACAGGGTTTAACACTGAAGCTTTCTTT.

The chain is built from TRBV29-1 and TRBJ2-3; TRBD2 agrees at 14 bases. J gave up 3 bases and V 7 bases, and 3 bases lay outside the gene matches. CDR3 length: 14 amino acids. Germline V gene data show CDR1 as SQVTM and CDR2 as ANQGSEA. This CDR3 is CSAGTSGGTDTQYF. DNA of the CDR3: TGCAGCGCGGGGACTAGCGGGGGAACAGATACGCAGTATTTT.

The chain has TRBV7-2 and TRBJ1-2, with a possible D match to TRBD1 (6 bases). The germline V gene encodes CDR1 SGHTA and CDR2 FQGNSA. V was cut by 6 bases and J by 3 bases, with 17 bases left in between. This CDR3 has 15 residues. The CDR3 DNA sequence: TGTGCCAGCAGACAAGGGCCGGGGGGCTACTATGGCTACACCTTC. It yields the protein CASRQGPGGYYGYTF. The entire variable domain, with the rest obtained from reference TRBV7-2 and TRBJ1-2, is as follows: GAGVSQSPSNKVTEKGKDVELRCDPISGHTALYWYRQSLGQGLEFLIYFQGNSAPDKSGLPSDRFSAERTGGSVSTLTIQRTQQEDSAVYLCASRQGPGGYYGYTFGSGTRLTVV.

This clone was detected once. V and J are TRBV27 and TRBJ2-1; 13 bases fit TRBD2. V dropped 7 bases and J dropped 8; count of bases not matched to a gene: 8. This CDR3 region has 15 residues. Germline V gene sequence: CDR1 MNHEY, CDR2 SMNVEV (reference sequence). The CDR3 bases are TGTGCCAGCACTATGACTAGCGGGAGGCTCGATGAGCAGTTCTTC. This translates into CASTMTSGRLDEQFF.

The chain combines TRBV5-1 with TRBJ2-2, with a weak D call TRBD2 (6 bases). The V and J ends lost 3 bases and 5 bases respectively, with 14 bases between them. Germline loops: CDR1 SGHRS, CDR2 YFSETQ. CDR3 length equals 15 residues. This chain's CDR3 is CASSSHNGGTGELFF. The CDR3 DNA sequence: TGCGCCAGCAGCTCCCACAATGGGGGGACCGGGGAGCTGTTTTTT.

This chain joins TRBV6-5 and TRBJ2-7, with 7 positions matching TRBD1. CDR3 size: 15 residues. Germline CDR1 MNHEY, CDR2 SVGAGI. Unmatched junction bases numbered 11, after V lost 5 bases and J lost 4 bases. CDR3: CASSTSSTGMYEQYF. CDR3 nucleotide sequence: TGTGCCAGCAGTACATCATCGACAGGGATGTACGAGCAGTACTTC.

The CDR3 DNA sequence: TGTGCCAGTAGCCGGGACAGGGACCCATACGAGCAGTACTTC. It codes for CASSRDRDPYEQYF. The chain recombines TRBV19 with TRBJ2-7; 9 bases align to TRBD1. V trimming: 6 bases; J trimming: 4 bases; junction bases outside the gene matches: 7. This CDR3 is built from 14 residues. The V gene's germline CDR1 is LNHDA and CDR2 SQIVND (reference sequence).